These 5 T cell receptor beta chains share one sample of origin, sequenced in a study of blood T cells in healthy people across ages. Alongside a J-beta primer mix, a sample-barcoded 5' primer served in a second PCR lasting about 7 to 11 cycles. TCRdb used MiXCR to reprocess the 5' RACE reads, holding one entry per CDR3 protein. The top ten hold 20% to 25% of the sample, which has over 950,000 distinct CDR3 sequences, around 54% seen once. The sample was blood. All receptors come from a woman aged 60-75 years in good health.

In its sample, this clonotype was seen once. The J gene is TRBJ2-4, the V gene TRBV29-1; possible D gene TRBD1, 5 bases. The assigned J gene may be wrong: the sequence end matches TRBJ2-7 better. The CDR3 has 12 amino acids. The germline V gene has CDR1 SQVTM and CDR2 ANQGSEA. The CDR3 DNA sequence: TGCAGCGTTGAGGCAGGGATCTACGAGCAGTACTTC. Translating it yields CSVEAGIYEQYF.

This CDR3 is CASSRPRDREEVNTEAFF. CDR3 sequence (DNA): TGCGCCAGCAGCCGGCCGAGGGACAGGGAAGAGGTGAACACTGAAGCTTTCTTT. V and J are TRBV4-1 and TRBJ1-1; 9 bases agree with TRBD1. This CDR3 has 18 residues. Germline V gives CDR1 MGHRA, CDR2 YSYEKL. V lost 4 bases, J lost 0 bases, and 12 bases stayed unmatched.

This clonotype showed up just a few times. This chain joins TRBV11-2 and TRBJ2-7; tentative D call: TRBD2 (6 bases). The CDR3 extends over 14 amino acids. The V gene lost 3 bases and the J gene lost 2 bases, with 11 bases spanning the gap. Per germline, CDR1 SGHAT and CDR2 FQNNGV. Here the CDR3 DNA reads TGTGCCAGCAGCTTTGGGAGCGGGCCCTACGAGCAGTACTTC. Residues: CASSFGSGPYEQYF.

There are a few counts of this clonotype. The chain couples TRBV12-3 or TRBV12-4 to TRBJ1-1, with D possibly being TRBD1 (5 bases). The CDR3 totals 17 residues. Trimming took off 7 bases at V and 1 base at J, with 22 bases between the two ends. The DNA for the CDR3 is TGTGCCAGCAAGACCCGACAGAGGGGAAATAAGAACACTGAAGCTTTCTTT. It is translated as CASKTRQRGNKNTEAFF.

This clonotype has a count of ten or more. The gene calls are TRBV11-2 and TRBJ2-3; D uncertain. V was clipped by 4 bases and J by 4 bases, with 6 bases between them. The CDR3 extends over 12 amino acids. Germline-derived CDR1 and CDR2 are SGHAT and FQNNGV. The CDR3 here is CASSYRSDTQYF. CDR3 bases: TGTGCCAGCAGCTATAGGTCAGATACGCAGTATTTT. Combining the CDR3 with reference TRBV11-2 and TRBJ2-3 gives the whole variable domain EAGVAQSPRYKIIEKRQSVAFWCNPISGHATLYWYQQILGQGPKLLIQFQNNGVVDDSQLPKDRFSAERLKGVDSTLKIQPAKLEDSAVYLCASSYRSDTQYFGPGTRLTVL.